This T cell receptor beta chain is from a study of Tregs in tolerant kidney transplant recipients. Sequencing was performed with immunoSEQ multiplex PCR; in TCRdb, only in-frame clones are kept and a portion is missing. The sample yields 110,000 or so clones, 92% seen once. Thawed PBMCs were FACS-sorted into unstimulated CD4+CD25+CD127- regulatory T cells, CD4+CD25- non-regulatory cells, CD4 and CD8 cells. The germline gives CDR1 SGHTA, CDR2 FQGTGA. V lost 3 bases, J lost 7 bases, and 4 bases stayed unmatched. The CDR3 is 14 amino acids. The sequenced sample consisted of CD4+ T cells from blood. The chain employs TRBV7-3 and TRBJ2-1; 9 bases are shared with TRBD2. The TCR sequence derives from a human donor in good health. CDR3 in DNA: TGTGCCAGCAGCTTCGCGGGGGGGAAAAATGAGCAGTTCTTC. This encodes CASSFAGGKNEQFF.